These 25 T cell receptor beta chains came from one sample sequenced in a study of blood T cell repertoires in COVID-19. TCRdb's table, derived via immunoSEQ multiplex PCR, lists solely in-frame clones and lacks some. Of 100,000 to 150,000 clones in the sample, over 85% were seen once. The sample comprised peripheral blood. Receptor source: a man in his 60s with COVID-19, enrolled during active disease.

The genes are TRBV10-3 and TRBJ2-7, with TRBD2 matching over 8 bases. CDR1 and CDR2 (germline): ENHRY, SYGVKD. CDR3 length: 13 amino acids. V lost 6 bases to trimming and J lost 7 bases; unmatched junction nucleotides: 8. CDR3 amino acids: CAIRAGVLWEQYF. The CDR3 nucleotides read TGTGCCATCAGAGCGGGAGTCCTATGGGAGCAGTACTTC.

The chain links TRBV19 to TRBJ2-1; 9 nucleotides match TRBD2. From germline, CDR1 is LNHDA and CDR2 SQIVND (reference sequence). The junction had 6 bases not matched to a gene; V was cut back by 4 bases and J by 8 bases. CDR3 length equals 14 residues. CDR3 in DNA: TGTGCCAGTAGTAGCGGGAGGGAGAGGGATGAGCAGTTCTTC. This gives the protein CASSSGRERDEQFF.

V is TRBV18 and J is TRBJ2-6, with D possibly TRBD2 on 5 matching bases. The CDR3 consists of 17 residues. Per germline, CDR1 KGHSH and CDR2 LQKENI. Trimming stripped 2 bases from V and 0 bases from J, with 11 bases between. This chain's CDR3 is CASSPERVHSGANVLTF. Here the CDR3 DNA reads TGTGCCAGCTCACCAGAGAGGGTACACTCTGGGGCCAACGTCCTGACTTTC.

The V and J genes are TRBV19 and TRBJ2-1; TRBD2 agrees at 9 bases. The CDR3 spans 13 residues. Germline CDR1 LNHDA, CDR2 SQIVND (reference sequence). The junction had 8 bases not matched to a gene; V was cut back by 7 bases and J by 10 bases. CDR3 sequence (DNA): TGTGCCAGTACGTTCCTAGCGGGAAACGAGCAGTTCTTC. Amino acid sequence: CASTFLAGNEQFF.

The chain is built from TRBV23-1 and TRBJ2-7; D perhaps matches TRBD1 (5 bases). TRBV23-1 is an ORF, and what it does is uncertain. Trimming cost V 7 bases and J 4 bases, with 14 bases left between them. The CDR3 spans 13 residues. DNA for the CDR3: TGCGCCAGCATCAGGGTAGACGGATACGAGCAGTACTTC. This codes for CASIRVDGYEQYF.

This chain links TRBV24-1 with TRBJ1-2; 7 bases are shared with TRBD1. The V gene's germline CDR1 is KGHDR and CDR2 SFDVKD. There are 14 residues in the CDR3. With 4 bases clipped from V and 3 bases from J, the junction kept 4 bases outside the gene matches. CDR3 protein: CATSEGTEYYGYTF. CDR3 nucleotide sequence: TGTGCCACCAGTGAGGGGACAGAATACTATGGCTACACCTTC.

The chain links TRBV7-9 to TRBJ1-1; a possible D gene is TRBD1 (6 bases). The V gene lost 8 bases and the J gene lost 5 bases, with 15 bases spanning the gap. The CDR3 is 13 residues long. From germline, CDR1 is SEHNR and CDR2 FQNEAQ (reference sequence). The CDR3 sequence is CASGLRGSTEAFF. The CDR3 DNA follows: TGTGCCAGCGGACTTAGGGGGAGTACTGAAGCTTTCTTT.

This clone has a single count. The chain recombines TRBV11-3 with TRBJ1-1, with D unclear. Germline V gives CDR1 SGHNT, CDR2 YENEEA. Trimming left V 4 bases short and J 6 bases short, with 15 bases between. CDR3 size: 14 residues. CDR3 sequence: CASSYALSRAEAFF. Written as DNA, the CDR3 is TGTGCCAGCAGCTACGCCCTCTCTCGGGCTGAAGCTTTCTTT.

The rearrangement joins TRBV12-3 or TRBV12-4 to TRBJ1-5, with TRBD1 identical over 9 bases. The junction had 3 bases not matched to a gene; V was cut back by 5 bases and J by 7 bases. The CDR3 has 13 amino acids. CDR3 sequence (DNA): TGTGCCAGCAGTGGAGGACAGGGGCAGCCCCAGCATTTT. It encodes CASSGGQGQPQHF.

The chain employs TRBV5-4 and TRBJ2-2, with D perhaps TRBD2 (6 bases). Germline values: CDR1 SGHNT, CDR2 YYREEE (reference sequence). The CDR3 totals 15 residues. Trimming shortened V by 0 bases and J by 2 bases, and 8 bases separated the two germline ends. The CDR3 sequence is CASSLVSGNTGELFF. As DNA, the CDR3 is TGTGCCAGCAGCTTGGTTAGCGGAAACACCGGGGAGCTGTTTTTT.

CDR3 sequence (DNA): TGCGCCAGCAGCCCGGAGGGACCACAGAGTTACATTCAGTACTTC. It translates to CASSPEGPQSYIQYF. The V call is TRBV5-1, the J call TRBJ2-4, with D possibly TRBD2 on 6 matching bases. Per germline, CDR1 SGHRS and CDR2 YFSETQ. V gave up 4 bases and J gave up 8 bases, with 19 bases separating them. The CDR3 loop spans 15 amino acids.

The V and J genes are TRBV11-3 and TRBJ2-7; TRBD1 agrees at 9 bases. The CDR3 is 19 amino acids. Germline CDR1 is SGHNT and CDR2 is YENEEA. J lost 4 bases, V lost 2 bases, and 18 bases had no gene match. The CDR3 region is CASSLIRAYGTGSPYEQYF. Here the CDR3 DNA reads TGTGCCAGCAGCTTAATTCGGGCCTATGGGACAGGGAGTCCGTACGAGCAGTACTTC.

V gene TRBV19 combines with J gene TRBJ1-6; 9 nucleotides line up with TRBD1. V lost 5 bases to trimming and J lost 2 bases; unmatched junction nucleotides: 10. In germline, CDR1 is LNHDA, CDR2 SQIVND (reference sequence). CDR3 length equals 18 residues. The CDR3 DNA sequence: TGTGCCAGTAGTTTCCGGGACAGGGATGTCACCTATAATTCACCCCTCCACTTT. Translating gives CASSFRDRDVTYNSPLHF.

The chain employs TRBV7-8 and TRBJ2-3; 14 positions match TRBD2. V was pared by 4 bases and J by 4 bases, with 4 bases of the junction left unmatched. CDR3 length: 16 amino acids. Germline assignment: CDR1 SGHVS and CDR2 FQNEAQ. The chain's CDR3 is CASSSRLAGGADTQYF. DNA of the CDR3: TGTGCCAGCAGCTCCAGACTAGCGGGAGGGGCAGATACGCAGTATTTT.

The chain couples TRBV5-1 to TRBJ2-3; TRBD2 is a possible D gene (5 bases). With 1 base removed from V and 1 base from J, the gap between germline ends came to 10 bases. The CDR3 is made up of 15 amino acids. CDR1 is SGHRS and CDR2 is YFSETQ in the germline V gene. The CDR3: CASSLIEGGTDTQYF. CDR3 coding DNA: TGCGCCAGCAGCTTGATAGAGGGTGGCACAGATACGCAGTATTTT.

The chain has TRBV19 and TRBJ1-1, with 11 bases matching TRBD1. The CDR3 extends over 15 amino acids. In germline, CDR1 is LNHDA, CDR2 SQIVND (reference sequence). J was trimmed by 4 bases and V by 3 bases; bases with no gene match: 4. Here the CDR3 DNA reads TGTGCCAGTAGTATTGCGGGGACAGGGGGCACTGAAGCTTTCTTT. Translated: CASSIAGTGGTEAFF.

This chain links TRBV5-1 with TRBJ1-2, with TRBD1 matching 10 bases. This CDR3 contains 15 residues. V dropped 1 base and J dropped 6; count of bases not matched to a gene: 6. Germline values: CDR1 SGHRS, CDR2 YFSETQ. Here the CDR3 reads CASSLWGQGQNGYTF. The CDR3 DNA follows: TGCGCCAGCAGCTTGTGGGGACAGGGGCAGAATGGCTACACCTTC.

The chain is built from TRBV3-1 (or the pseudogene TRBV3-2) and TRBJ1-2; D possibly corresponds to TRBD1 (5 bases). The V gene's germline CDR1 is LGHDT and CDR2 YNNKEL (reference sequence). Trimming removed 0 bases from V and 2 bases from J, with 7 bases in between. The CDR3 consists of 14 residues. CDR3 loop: CASSQDPGNYGYTF. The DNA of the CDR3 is TGTGCCAGCAGCCAAGATCCAGGGAACTATGGCTACACCTTC.

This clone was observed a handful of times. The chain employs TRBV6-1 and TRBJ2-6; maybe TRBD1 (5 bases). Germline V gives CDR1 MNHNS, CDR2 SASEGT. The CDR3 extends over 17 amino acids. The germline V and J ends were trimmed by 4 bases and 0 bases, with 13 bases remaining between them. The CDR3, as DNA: TGTGCCAGCAGTGTCCTCAGGGCGAGCTCTGGGGCCAACGTCCTGACTTTC. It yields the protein CASSVLRASSGANVLTF.

The CDR3 loop reads CASSRSQRGYSNQPQHF. The DNA for the CDR3 is TGTGCCAGTAGTAGGTCGCAGCGGGGATATAGCAATCAGCCCCAGCATTTT. The chain carries TRBV19 and TRBJ1-5, with D unclear. The CDR3 consists of 17 residues. Germline loops: CDR1 LNHDA, CDR2 SQIVND (reference sequence). Trimming took 4 bases from V and 0 from J, leaving 16 bases between them.

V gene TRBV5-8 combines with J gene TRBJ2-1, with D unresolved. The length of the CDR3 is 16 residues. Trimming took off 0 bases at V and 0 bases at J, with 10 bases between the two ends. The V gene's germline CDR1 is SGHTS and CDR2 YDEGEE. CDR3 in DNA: TGTGCCAGCAGCTTGGTCCGGTACAGCTCCTACAATGAGCAGTTCTTC. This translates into CASSLVRYSSYNEQFF. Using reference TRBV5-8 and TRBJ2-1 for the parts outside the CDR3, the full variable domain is EAGVTQSPTHLIKTRGQQATLRCSPISGHTSVYWYQQALGLGLQFLLWYDEGEERNRGNFPPRFSGRQFPNYSSELNVNALELEDSALYLCASSLVRYSSYNEQFFGPGTRLTVL.

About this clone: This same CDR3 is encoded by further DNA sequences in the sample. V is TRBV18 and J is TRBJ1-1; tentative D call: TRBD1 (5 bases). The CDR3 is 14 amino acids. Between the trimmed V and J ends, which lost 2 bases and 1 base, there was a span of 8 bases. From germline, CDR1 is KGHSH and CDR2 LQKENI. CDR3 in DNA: TGTGCCAGCTCACCAGGAACAGGGAACACTGAAGCTTTCTTT. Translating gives CASSPGTGNTEAFF.

The CDR3 nucleotides are TGTGCCAGCAGCCAAGGGTCAGGGGGATTGGATACGCAGTATTTT. Its protein is CASSQGSGGLDTQYF. This rearrangement joins TRBV14 to TRBJ2-3, with 7 bases matching TRBD1. Germline loops: CDR1 SGHDN, CDR2 FVKESK. The CDR3 runs 15 residues. Trimming at V came to 1 base and at J to 6 bases, leaving 7 bases not matched to a gene. Full variable domain (missing parts from reference TRBV14 and TRBJ2-3): EAGVTQFPSHSVIEKGQTVTLRCDPISGHDNLYWYRRVMGKEIKFLLHFVKESKQDESGMPNNRFLAERTGGTYSTLKVQPAELEDSGVYFCASSQGSGGLDTQYFGPGTRLTVL.

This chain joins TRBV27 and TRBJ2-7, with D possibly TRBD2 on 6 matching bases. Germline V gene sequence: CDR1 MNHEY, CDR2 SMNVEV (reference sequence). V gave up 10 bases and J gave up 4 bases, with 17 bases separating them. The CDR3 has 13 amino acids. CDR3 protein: CATGEGAGYEQYF. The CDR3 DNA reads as TGTGCCACCGGTGAGGGTGCGGGATACGAGCAGTACTTC.

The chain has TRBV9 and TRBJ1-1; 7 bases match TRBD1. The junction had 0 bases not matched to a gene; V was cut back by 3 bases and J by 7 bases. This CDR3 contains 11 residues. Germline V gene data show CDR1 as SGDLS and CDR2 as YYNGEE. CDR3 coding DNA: TGTGCCAGCAGCGGGGACAGTGAAGCTTTCTTT. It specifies CASSGDSEAFF. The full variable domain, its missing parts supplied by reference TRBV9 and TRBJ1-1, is DSGVTQTPKHLITATGQRVTLRCSPRSGDLSVYWYQQSLDQGLQFLIQYYNGEERAKGNILERFSAQQFPDLHSELNLSSLELGDSALYFCASSGDSEAFFGQGTRLTVV.